A single sample gave rise to the 19 T cell receptor beta chains below, sequenced in a study of glioma-infiltrating T cells after dendritic cell vaccination. Repertoires were generated with immunoSEQ multiplex PCR, while TCRdb's copy carries only in-frame clones and drops some. The sample yields about 30,000 clones, around nine tenths seen once. The source material was blood, sampled before dendritic cell vaccination. The receptors shown here come from a human donor with glioblastoma.

The chain uses TRBV5-1 and TRBJ1-4; 9 nucleotides line up with TRBD1. Germline values: CDR1 SGHRS, CDR2 YFSETQ. J lost 8 bases, V lost 0 bases, and 5 bases had no gene match. The CDR3 is 15 residues long. For the CDR3, the DNA is TGCGCCAGCAGCTTGGAGGGACAGGGTGGGGAAAAACTGTTTTTT. It specifies CASSLEGQGGEKLFF. The complete variable domain, with remaining parts taken from reference TRBV5-1 and TRBJ1-4, reads KAGVTQTPRYLIKTRGQQVTLSCSPISGHRSVSWYQQTPGQGLQFLFEYFSETQRNKGNFPGRFSGRQFSNSRSEMNVSTLELGDSALYLCASSLEGQGGEKLFFGSGTQLSVL.

The chain joins TRBV5-6 to TRBJ1-1, with D uncertain. Germline CDR1 SGHDT, CDR2 YYEEEE. V was trimmed by 4 bases and J by 5 bases, leaving 18 bases between them. CDR3 length equals 15 residues. DNA for the CDR3: TGTGCCAGCAGCCTGAGGTCAACGGGTCGGACTGAAGCTTTCTTT. Encoded protein: CASSLRSTGRTEAFF.

The chain combines TRBV27 with TRBJ2-1; no definite D call. The length of the CDR3 is 17 residues. Germline CDR1 reads MNHEY; CDR2 reads SMNVEV (reference sequence). Deletions cut 2 bases from V and 4 bases from J, with 18 bases between. The CDR3 here is CASSLSFRRRLYNEQFF. CDR3 sequence (DNA): TGTGCCAGCAGTTTAAGTTTCCGTCGCCGACTTTACAATGAGCAGTTCTTC.

This clone was observed a handful of times. V is TRBV4-2 and J is TRBJ2-7; 8 bases match TRBD1. CDR1 LGHNA and CDR2 YNFKEQ come from the germline V gene. V dropped 5 bases and J dropped 4; count of bases not matched to a gene: 16. This CDR3 region has 17 residues. CDR3: CASSTTGVLHPGYEQYF. For the CDR3, the DNA is TGTGCCAGCAGCACGACAGGGGTACTCCATCCTGGGTACGAGCAGTACTTC.

The V gene is TRBV6-5, the J gene TRBJ1-2; D is unresolved. Germline V gene lookup returns CDR1 MNHEY and CDR2 SVGAGI. This CDR3 has 14 amino acids. Trimming shortened V by 5 bases and J by 2 bases, and 12 bases separated the two germline ends. CDR3 region: CASSPYWANYGYTF. The CDR3 DNA follows: TGTGCCAGCAGTCCCTACTGGGCCAACTATGGCTACACCTTC.

This clone was observed a single time. This sequence joins TRBV19 and TRBJ1-3; 8 bases line up with TRBD1. The length of the CDR3 is 14 residues. In germline, CDR1 is LNHDA, CDR2 SQIVND (reference sequence). J lost 0 bases, V lost 6 bases, and 1 base had no gene match. CDR3 nucleotide sequence: TGTGCCAGTAGGCAGGGGGCCTCTGGAAACACCATATATTTT. Protein: CASRQGASGNTIYF. The full variable domain, rest sourced from reference TRBV19 and TRBJ1-3, is DGGITQSPKYLFRKEGQNVTLSCEQNLNHDAMYWYRQDPGQGLRLIYYSQIVNDFQKGDIAEGYSVSREKKESFPLTVTSAQKNPTAFYLCASRQGASGNTIYFGEGSWLTVV.

The J gene is TRBJ1-1, the V gene TRBV6-5; D is unclear. CDR1 is MNHEY and CDR2 is SVGAGI in the germline V gene. V dropped 5 bases and J dropped 0 bases, with 10 bases sitting between them. This CDR3 spans 14 amino acids. For the CDR3, the DNA is TGTGCCAGCAGTCCCCCGGGGATGAACACTGAAGCTTTCTTT. Amino acids: CASSPPGMNTEAFF.

The CDR3 loop is CASSVRSSGGINTGELFF. CDR3 in DNA: TGTGCCAGCAGCGTGCGCAGTAGCGGGGGTATCAACACCGGGGAGCTGTTTTTT. V usage is TRBV2 and J usage is TRBJ2-2; 9 bases are shared with TRBD2. The CDR3 is 18 residues long. J lost 2 bases, V lost 6 bases, and 13 bases had no gene match. Germline CDR1 reads SNHLY; CDR2 reads FYNNEI.

The chain joins TRBV19 to TRBJ1-5; D gene unclear. Trimming took off 2 bases at V and 4 bases at J, with 15 bases between the two ends. Germline V gene lookup returns CDR1 LNHDA and CDR2 SQIVND (reference sequence). This CDR3 comprises 16 residues. The CDR3, as DNA: TGTGCCAGTAGTATACGGCAGGCCAGAGCAAATCAGCCCCAGCATTTT. Translation gives CASSIRQARANQPQHF. The full variable domain, with the rest looked up from reference TRBV19 and TRBJ1-5, is DGGITQSPKYLFRKEGQNVTLSCEQNLNHDAMYWYRQDPGQGLRLIYYSQIVNDFQKGDIAEGYSVSREKKESFPLTVTSAQKNPTAFYLCASSIRQARANQPQHFGDGTRLSIL.

V and J are TRBV5-1 and TRBJ2-1; the match to TRBD2 covers 11 bases. After removal of 1 base from V and 7 bases from J, the junction contained 4 bases not matched to a gene. The CDR3 sequence is 15 residues long. Germline values: CDR1 SGHRS, CDR2 YFSETQ. The CDR3 region has the DNA TGCGCCAGCAGCTTGAACCCTAGCGGGGGGAATGAGCAGTTCTTC. Translating gives CASSLNPSGGNEQFF.

The count of this clone is one. The rearrangement links TRBV5-1 to TRBJ1-1; D not certain. The germline V gene encodes CDR1 SGHRS and CDR2 YFSETQ. The CDR3 extends over 11 amino acids. Trimming cost V 0 bases and J 8 bases, with 5 bases left between them. CDR3 bases: TGCGCCAGCAGCTTGGGAGGGGAAGCTTTCTTT. The encoded protein is CASSLGGEAFF.

V gene TRBV18 combines with J gene TRBJ2-1, with TRBD2 matching over 11 bases. Germline V gives CDR1 KGHSH, CDR2 LQKENI. Trimming cost V 0 bases and J 10 bases; bases outside gene matches: 5. The CDR3 is 15 amino acids. The CDR3: CASSPPLAGGREQFF. CDR3 sequence (DNA): TGTGCCAGCTCACCACCGTTAGCGGGGGGGCGAGAGCAGTTCTTC.

The chain combines TRBV19 with TRBJ2-3; 7 bases are shared with TRBD2. Germline V gives CDR1 LNHDA, CDR2 SQIVND (reference sequence). The CDR3 has 15 amino acids. V lost 6 bases, J lost 0 bases, and 6 bases stayed unmatched. CDR3 loop: CASSHVAGSTDTQYF. The CDR3 nucleotides read TGTGCCAGTAGCCACGTAGCGGGTAGCACAGATACGCAGTATTTT. Filled out from reference TRBV19 and TRBJ2-3, the complete variable domain reads DGGITQSPKYLFRKEGQNVTLSCEQNLNHDAMYWYRQDPGQGLRLIYYSQIVNDFQKGDIAEGYSVSREKKESFPLTVTSAQKNPTAFYLCASSHVAGSTDTQYFGPGTRLTVL.

This rearrangement joins TRBV5-8 to TRBJ1-1; possibly TRBD1 for D (5 bases). V lost 2 bases, J lost 1 base, and 9 bases lay in between. There are 14 residues in the CDR3. In germline, CDR1 is SGHTS, CDR2 YDEGEE. The CDR3 sequence: CASSFGQGNTEAFF. The CDR3 bases are TGTGCCAGCAGCTTCGGGCAGGGGAACACTGAAGCTTTCTTT.

This clone was picked up a small number of times. This chain connects TRBV4-1 to TRBJ1-3, with 7 bases lining up with TRBD1. The CDR3 spans 15 residues. Germline assignment: CDR1 MGHRA and CDR2 YSYEKL. V lost 3 bases, J lost 2 bases, and 4 bases stayed unmatched. The CDR3 region has the DNA TGCGCCAGCAGCCACAGACAGGGCGCTGGAAACACCATATATTTT. This sequence encodes CASSHRQGAGNTIYF.

The chain recombines TRBV19 with TRBJ1-1, with a tentative D call TRBD1 (6 bases). The CDR3 has 13 residues. The V end was cut by 4 bases, the J end by 4 bases, with 10 bases between. Germline-derived CDR1 and CDR2 are LNHDA and SQIVND (reference sequence). CDR3 DNA: TGTGCCAGTAGTAAGGCAGGGGTCACTGAAGCTTTCTTT. Protein sequence: CASSKAGVTEAFF.

This clone turned up a few times. The sample holds other DNA sequences that translate to the same CDR3. This chain links TRBV5-1 with TRBJ1-2; maybe TRBD1 (5 bases). Germline V gene sequence: CDR1 SGHRS, CDR2 YFSETQ. This CDR3 is built from 13 residues. V dropped 0 bases and J dropped 6 bases, with 9 bases sitting between them. The CDR3 DNA is TGCGCCAGCAGCTTGGGTAGGGGTGATGGCTACACCTTC. This codes for CASSLGRGDGYTF. Complete variable domain (other parts from reference TRBV5-1 and TRBJ1-2): KAGVTQTPRYLIKTRGQQVTLSCSPISGHRSVSWYQQTPGQGLQFLFEYFSETQRNKGNFPGRFSGRQFSNSRSEMNVSTLELGDSALYLCASSLGRGDGYTFGSGTRLTVV.

V and J are TRBV4-1 and TRBJ1-1, with 7 bases matching TRBD1. The germline V gene has CDR1 MGHRA and CDR2 YSYEKL. The CDR3 has 13 amino acids. V dropped 3 bases and J dropped 5; count of bases not matched to a gene: 3. CDR3 nucleotide sequence: TGCGCCAGCAGCCATCCAGGGGGGACTGAAGCTTTCTTT. This codes for CASSHPGGTEAFF.

This chain joins TRBV10-1 and TRBJ2-1, with D unresolved. The CDR3 is 12 amino acids. V lost 8 bases to trimming and J lost 4 bases, with 9 bases between them. Germline V CDR1 and CDR2: WNHNN, SYGVQD (reference sequence). CDR3 amino acids: CASDEAYNEQFF. CDR3 coding DNA: TGCGCCAGCGACGAGGCATACAATGAGCAGTTCTTC.